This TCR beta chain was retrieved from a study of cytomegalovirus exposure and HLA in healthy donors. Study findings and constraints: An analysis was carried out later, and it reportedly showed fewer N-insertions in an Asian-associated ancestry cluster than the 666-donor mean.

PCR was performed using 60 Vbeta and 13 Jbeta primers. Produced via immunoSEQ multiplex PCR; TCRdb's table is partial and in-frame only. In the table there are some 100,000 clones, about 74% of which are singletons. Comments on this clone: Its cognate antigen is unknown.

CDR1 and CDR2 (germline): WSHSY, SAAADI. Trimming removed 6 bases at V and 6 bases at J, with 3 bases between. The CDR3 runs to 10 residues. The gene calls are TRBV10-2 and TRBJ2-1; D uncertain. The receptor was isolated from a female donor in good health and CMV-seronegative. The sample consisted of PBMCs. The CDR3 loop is CASRSNEQFF. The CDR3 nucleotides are TGCGCCAGCAGGAGCAATGAGCAGTTCTTC.